Each of the 19 T cell receptor beta chains below was sequenced from the same sample in a study of beta chain features in type 1 diabetes. Study-wide results and limits: Shorter TCRB CDR3s, moderately but significantly so, marked every one of the four CD4+ subsets in Type 1 diabetes patients.

The antigens for these receptors are not known. TCRB transcripts that were expressed got sequenced, as all of the isolated RNA had been reverse transcribed. TCRdb's table, derived via immunoSEQ multiplex PCR, lists solely in-frame clones and lacks some. The table lists about 160,000 clones, around 8.6% of them singletons. The source material was central memory CD4+ T cells from blood. The receptor set was obtained from a woman aged 18 to 35 with type 1 diabetes.

V and J are TRBV11-3 and TRBJ2-7; 15 bases align to TRBD2. Trimming at V came to 1 base and at J to 6 bases, leaving 4 bases not matched to a gene. Germline-derived CDR1 and CDR2 are SGHNT and YENEEA. This CDR3 comprises 16 residues. Here the CDR3 DNA reads TGTGCCAGCAGCTTAGGGACTAGCGGGAGGGCCACCGAGCAGTACTTC. Its translation is CASSLGTSGRATEQYF.

The V gene is TRBV11-3, the J gene TRBJ1-5; D is unclear. The CDR3 consists of 13 residues. Germline V gives CDR1 SGHNT, CDR2 YENEEA. Trimming stripped 5 bases from V and 7 bases from J, with 12 bases between. CDR3 nucleotide sequence: TGTGCCAGCAGCCGGGAGTCCGGGCAGCCCCAGCATTTT. Its protein product is CASSRESGQPQHF.

This clone was seen more than once but under ten times. V usage is TRBV5-4 and J usage is TRBJ2-7, with D possibly being TRBD2 (6 bases). The CDR3 runs to 14 residues. The V end was cut by 4 bases, the J end by 3 bases, with 14 bases between. Germline CDR1 reads SGHNT; CDR2 reads YYREEE (reference sequence). The CDR3 here is CASSTLASSYEQYF. The CDR3 coding sequence is TGTGCCAGCAGCACGCTAGCGAGCAGCTACGAGCAGTACTTC. Using reference TRBV5-4 and TRBJ2-7 for the parts outside the CDR3, the full variable domain is ETGVTQSPTHLIKTRGQQVTLRCSSQSGHNTVSWYQQALGQGPQFIFQYYREEENGRGNFPPRFSGLQFPNYSSELNVNALELDDSALYLCASSTLASSYEQYFGPGTRLTVT.

The chain combines TRBV6-5 with TRBJ2-3, with TRBD1 matching over 8 bases. The junction had 12 bases not matched to a gene; V was cut back by 7 bases and J by 6 bases. CDR3 length equals 15 residues. CDR1 and CDR2 from the germline V gene are MNHEY and SVGAGI. This CDR3 is CASKQQGGRSDTQYF. CDR3 in DNA: TGTGCCAGCAAGCAACAGGGGGGACGAAGCGATACGCAGTATTTT.

The V gene is TRBV2, the J gene TRBJ1-4; maybe TRBD1 (5 bases). Per germline, CDR1 SNHLY and CDR2 FYNNEI. V was pared by 6 bases and J by 2 bases, with 10 bases between. This CDR3 contains 14 residues. The DNA of the CDR3 is TGTGCCAGCAGCAGGGATACGACTAATGAAAAACTGTTTTTT. Its translation is CASSRDTTNEKLFF.

This clone was counted only a few times. Other nucleotide sequences in the sample specify the same CDR3. This rearrangement joins TRBV5-1 to TRBJ2-2; 8 nucleotides match TRBD1. The germline V gene encodes CDR1 SGHRS and CDR2 YFSETQ. The CDR3 spans 15 residues. Trimming at V came to 0 bases and at J to 4 bases, leaving 2 bases not matched to a gene. Here the CDR3 DNA reads TGCGCCAGCAGCTTGGACGACAGGGGCACCGGGGAGCTGTTTTTT. Protein: CASSLDDRGTGELFF.

The chain has TRBV28 and TRBJ2-1; 8 bases map to TRBD1. Trimming cost V 7 bases and J 9 bases; bases outside gene matches: 17. The CDR3 totals 16 residues. Germline-derived CDR1 and CDR2 are MDHEN and SYDVKM. CDR3 DNA: TGTGCCAGCATCCAGTTGGGGGGACAGGTTGTTGGTGAGCAGTTCTTC. This sequence encodes CASIQLGGQVVGEQFF.

This clone has just a few counts. The chain employs TRBV6-4 and TRBJ2-1, with TRBD2 identical over 10 bases. Germline V CDR1 and CDR2: MRHNA, SNTAGT. J was trimmed by 8 bases and V by 4 bases; bases with no gene match: 2. The CDR3 is made up of 13 amino acids. This chain's CDR3 is CASSVGTSDEQFF. CDR3 bases: TGTGCCAGCAGTGTAGGGACTAGCGATGAGCAGTTCTTC.

The chain has TRBV6-6 and TRBJ2-5, with 10 bases aligning to TRBD2. Trimming took 5 bases from V and 5 from J; bases not matched to a gene: 2. Germline loops: CDR1 MNHNY, CDR2 SVGAGI (reference sequence). The length of the CDR3 is 13 residues. The CDR3 DNA follows: TGTGCCAGCAGTGGAGCGGGGGGGGAGACCCAGTACTTC. Encoded protein: CASSGAGGETQYF.

This clone was counted a few times. The CDR3 DNA is TGTGCCAGCAGCAAGATAGCGGGAGGGCTGAATGAGCAGTTCTTC. Translated: CASSKIAGGLNEQFF. V is TRBV28 and J is TRBJ2-1; 11 bases map to TRBD2. The CDR3 sequence is 15 residues long. Germline CDR1 is MDHEN and CDR2 is SYDVKM. V was clipped by 6 bases and J by 7 bases; unmatched bases: 8.

This clone occurred a few times. The chain joins TRBV2 to TRBJ2-2; the match to TRBD2 covers 9 bases. Germline lookup yields CDR1 SNHLY and CDR2 FYNNEI. Unmatched junction bases numbered 10, after V lost 7 bases and J lost 7 bases. CDR3 size: 15 residues. Written as DNA, the CDR3 is TGTGCCAGCAACCCCCTAGCGGGGCGCGGCGGGGAGCTGTTTTTT. This encodes CASNPLAGRGGELFF.

The chain uses TRBV28 and TRBJ2-3, with 8 bases aligning to TRBD2. J was trimmed by 1 base and V by 5 bases; bases with no gene match: 5. The CDR3 is 15 residues long. In germline, CDR1 is MDHEN, CDR2 SYDVKM. The CDR3 protein is CASSPQTSGTDTQYF. The DNA of the CDR3 is TGTGCCAGCAGTCCACAGACTAGCGGCACAGATACGCAGTATTTT. Variable domain in full (rest from reference TRBV28 and TRBJ2-3): DVKVTQSSRYLVKRTGEKVFLECVQDMDHENMFWYRQDPGLGLRLIYFSYDVKMKEKGDIPEGYSVSREKKERFSLILESASTNQTSMYLCASSPQTSGTDTQYFGPGTRLTVL.

This clone turned up a few times. The V call is TRBV7-6, the J call TRBJ2-3, with TRBD2 as a possible D gene (6 bases). V shed 4 bases and J shed 2 bases, with 16 bases lying between them. The CDR3 consists of 16 residues. Germline V gene sequence: CDR1 SGHVS, CDR2 FNYEAQ. CDR3 coding DNA: TGTGCCAGCAGCTCATCCCCGGGACTCTACACAGATACGCAGTATTTT. It encodes CASSSSPGLYTDTQYF.

This clone was observed a handful of times. The chain carries TRBV19 and TRBJ2-2; a possible D gene is TRBD2 (6 bases). V was pared by 8 bases and J by 6 bases, with 10 bases between. Germline CDR1 and CDR2: LNHDA and SQIVND (reference sequence). The CDR3 loop spans 12 amino acids. CDR3 sequence: CASGGGAGELFF. In DNA, the CDR3 is TGTGCCAGTGGAGGAGGGGCCGGGGAGCTGTTTTTT.

V usage is TRBV5-4 and J usage is TRBJ1-1; 12 bases agree with TRBD1. CDR1 SGHNT and CDR2 YYREEE come from the germline V gene (reference sequence). The CDR3 length is 15 residues. Losses at the gene ends were 4 bases for V and 5 bases for J; bases not matched to a gene: 6. The CDR3 loop is CASSRDRGRKTEAFF. The CDR3 DNA is TGTGCCAGCAGCCGGGACAGGGGGCGAAAGACTGAAGCTTTCTTT.

This clone was detected only a few times. The CDR3 is CASSLGLAGAEQYF. CDR3 in DNA: TGTGCCAGCAGCTTAGGGCTAGCGGGGGCCGAGCAGTACTTC. This chain links TRBV7-2 with TRBJ2-7, with TRBD2 identical over 10 bases. V dropped 1 base and J dropped 6; count of bases not matched to a gene: 3. CDR3 length: 14 residues. Germline V gene sequence: CDR1 SGHTA, CDR2 FQGNSA.

This clone was found a few times. The chain combines TRBV27 with TRBJ2-3; perhaps TRBD1 as D (5 bases). This CDR3 spans 13 amino acids. V dropped 4 bases and J dropped 6 bases, with 11 bases sitting between them. CDR1 and CDR2 from the germline V gene are MNHEY and SMNVEV (reference sequence). CDR3 nucleotides: TGTGCCAGCAGTTCTCAGGGTGGCGATACGCAGTATTTT. Translated, it gives CASSSQGGDTQYF.

There are a few counts of this clone. Additional DNA sequences in this sample encode the identical CDR3. The chain joins TRBV6-5 to TRBJ2-7; TRBD1 matches 9 bases. Unmatched junction bases numbered 4, after V lost 0 bases and J lost 4 bases. Germline assignment: CDR1 MNHEY and CDR2 SVGAGI. The CDR3 extends over 15 amino acids. CDR3 protein: CASSYSGTGNYEQYF. DNA for the CDR3: TGTGCCAGCAGTTACTCGGGGACAGGGAATTACGAGCAGTACTTC.

This clone was detected a few times. The rearrangement uses TRBV10-3 and TRBJ1-2, with 8 nucleotides matching TRBD1. J gave up 2 bases and V 6 bases, and 8 bases lay outside the gene matches. Germline loops: CDR1 ENHRY, CDR2 SYGVKD. This CDR3 contains 15 residues. DNA of the CDR3: TGTGCCATCAGCCCCCTTAGGACAGGGAACTATGGCTACACCTTC. It specifies CAISPLRTGNYGYTF.